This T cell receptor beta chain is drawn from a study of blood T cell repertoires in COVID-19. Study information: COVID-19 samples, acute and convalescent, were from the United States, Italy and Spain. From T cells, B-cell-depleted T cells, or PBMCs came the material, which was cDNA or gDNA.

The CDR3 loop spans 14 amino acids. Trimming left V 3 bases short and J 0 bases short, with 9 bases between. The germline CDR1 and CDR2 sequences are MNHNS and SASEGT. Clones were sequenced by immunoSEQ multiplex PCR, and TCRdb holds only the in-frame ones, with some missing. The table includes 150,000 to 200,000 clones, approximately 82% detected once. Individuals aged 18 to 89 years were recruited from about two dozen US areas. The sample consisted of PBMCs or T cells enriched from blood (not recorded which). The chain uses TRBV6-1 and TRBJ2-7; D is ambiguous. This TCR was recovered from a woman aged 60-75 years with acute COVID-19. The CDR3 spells CASSEAVASYEQYF. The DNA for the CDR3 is TGTGCCAGCAGTGAGGCGGTGGCCTCCTACGAGCAGTACTTC.